Shown below are 29 T cell receptor beta chains from a single sample sequenced in a study of cytomegalovirus exposure and HLA in healthy donors. The PCR made use of 60 Vbeta and 13 Jbeta primers. Clones were read by immunoSEQ multiplex PCR, and TCRdb kept only the in-frame ones, dropping some. The repertoire includes 150,000 to 200,000 clones, 80% to 85% of them detected once, and about 0.24% sits in the top ten. The sequenced sample was PBMCs. Source of these receptors: a boy younger than 18 in good health and CMV-seronegative.

The chain recombines TRBV7-6 with TRBJ2-5, with no clear D. The CDR3 is made up of 12 amino acids. V was clipped by 2 bases and J by 5 bases, with 6 bases between them. Germline assignment: CDR1 SGHVS and CDR2 FNYEAQ. The CDR3, as DNA: TGTGCCAGCAGCTTAATCGGGGAGACCCAGTACTTC. Its translation is CASSLIGETQYF.

The J gene is TRBJ1-1, the V gene TRBV18; D may be TRBD1 (6 bases). The CDR3 covers 14 residues. Trimming shortened V by 2 bases and J by 3 bases, and 10 bases separated the two germline ends. Germline CDR1 and CDR2: KGHSH and LQKENI. In DNA, the CDR3 is TGTGCCAGCTCACCAAATAGGGGGTACACTGAAGCTTTCTTT. It is translated as CASSPNRGYTEAFF. The whole variable domain, remainder taken from reference TRBV18 and TRBJ1-1, is NAGVMQNPRHLVRRRGQEARLRCSPMKGHSHVYWYRQLPEEGLKFMVYLQKENIIDESGMPKERFSAEFPKEGPSILRIQQVVRGDSAAYFCASSPNRGYTEAFFGQGTRLTVV.

The gene calls are TRBV11-2 and TRBJ2-7, with D possibly being TRBD2 (6 bases). CDR1 SGHAT and CDR2 FQNNGV come from the germline V gene. CDR3 length: 16 residues. Trimming shortened V by 2 bases and J by 3 bases, and 17 bases separated the two germline ends. CDR3 region: CASSLQSGEVSYEQYF. The CDR3 bases are TGTGCCAGCAGCTTACAGTCGGGAGAGGTGAGCTACGAGCAGTACTTC.

This clone was counted between two and nine times. This chain uses TRBV30 with TRBJ1-4, with D unresolved. The CDR3 totals 11 residues. CDR1 is GTSNPN, CDR2 SVGIG, per germline (reference sequence). V dropped 4 bases and J dropped 8 bases, with 8 bases sitting between them. CDR3 sequence reads: CAWKLEEKLFF. The CDR3 DNA sequence: TGTGCCTGGAAACTGGAGGAAAAACTGTTTTTT.

V and J are TRBV19 and TRBJ2-5, with 9 bases identical to TRBD2. Near its end, the DNA agrees better with TRBJ2-7, so the J call may be wrong. Germline V lookup: CDR1 LNHDA, CDR2 SQIVND (reference sequence). The CDR3 contains 15 residues. CDR3 DNA: TGTGCCAGTTCAAGCAGCGGGGGGCCCTACTACGAGCAGTACTTC. Translated, it gives CASSSSGGPYYEQYF.

This clone was recorded once. V usage is TRBV9 and J usage is TRBJ2-7; D is undetermined. The ends were cut back, 0 bases at V and 3 bases at J, with 7 bases in the middle. Germline V gene sequence: CDR1 SGDLS, CDR2 YYNGEE. This CDR3 is 13 amino acids long. Here the CDR3 DNA reads TGTGCCAGCAGCGTAGGGCAATACTACGAGCAGTACTTC. Amino acid sequence: CASSVGQYYEQYF.

J is TRBJ2-1 and V is TRBV4-1; 11 bases are a match to TRBD2. Germline-derived CDR1 and CDR2 are MGHRA and YSYEKL. CDR3 size: 18 residues. After removal of 1 base from V and 2 bases from J, the junction contained 7 bases not matched to a gene. As DNA, the CDR3 is TGCGCCAGCAGCCAAGTTTTCCCTAGCGGGGGGACCTACAATGAGCAGTTCTTC. It is translated as CASSQVFPSGGTYNEQFF.

This clone was detected only once. This chain connects TRBV9 to TRBJ1-1, with unresolved D. V shed 4 bases and J shed 0 bases, with 25 bases lying between them. The CDR3 contains 19 residues. Germline V lookup: CDR1 SGDLS, CDR2 YYNGEE. For the CDR3, the DNA is TGTGCCAGCAGCCCGAGTTTAGTGGTTGGAGGGTATATGAACACTGAAGCTTTCTTT. Its protein is CASSPSLVVGGYMNTEAFF.

The chain joins TRBV27 to TRBJ2-7; 8 bases are a match to TRBD1. The CDR3 length is 13 residues. In germline, CDR1 is MNHEY, CDR2 SMNVEV (reference sequence). Trimming removed 7 bases from V and 7 bases from J; junction bases left unmatched: 9. CDR3 nucleotides: TGTGCCAGCAATCGACAGGGGTCTGAAGAGCAGTACTTC. This translates into CASNRQGSEEQYF.

This clone was seen a few times. The genes are TRBV6-5 and TRBJ1-1, with 7 nucleotides matching TRBD1. CDR1 is MNHEY and CDR2 is SVGAGI in the germline V gene. V was clipped by 6 bases and J by 0 bases; unmatched bases: 7. CDR3 length: 15 residues. The CDR3 coding sequence is TGTGCCAGCAGACTGAGGGGGCAAGTGAACACTGAAGCTTTCTTT. Translated, it gives CASRLRGQVNTEAFF.

V and J are TRBV7-2 and TRBJ2-3, with TRBD2 identical over 11 bases. The V segment lost 0 bases and the J segment 0 bases; nucleotides outside the gene matches: 8. The CDR3 is made up of 19 amino acids. CDR1 and CDR2 (germline): SGHTA, FQGNSA. CDR3 sequence (DNA): TGTGCCAGCAGCTTAGCACTAGCGGGGGCCCGGTTTAGCACAGATACGCAGTATTTT. Its protein product is CASSLALAGARFSTDTQYF.

This clone has more than one count but fewer than ten. The V and J genes are TRBV6-5 and TRBJ2-5; 8 bases are a match to TRBD2. This CDR3 is built from 15 residues. Germline CDR1 and CDR2: MNHEY and SVGAGI. V was pared by 6 bases and J by 5 bases, with 11 bases of the junction left unmatched. The CDR3 here is CASSTGGAPGETQYF. The CDR3 nucleotides are TGTGCCAGCAGCACGGGGGGGGCGCCCGGGGAGACCCAGTACTTC.

The chain joins TRBV11-2 to TRBJ2-1, with 9 bases aligning to TRBD2. There are 14 residues in the CDR3. The germline V gene has CDR1 SGHAT and CDR2 FQNNGV. With V trimmed by 3 bases and J by 7 bases, 4 bases remained unmatched. DNA for the CDR3: TGTGCCAGCAGCTTGGCTAGCGGGGCGAATGAGCAGTTCTTC. Translated: CASSLASGANEQFF. The full variable domain, completed using reference TRBV11-2 and TRBJ2-1, is EAGVAQSPRYKIIEKRQSVAFWCNPISGHATLYWYQQILGQGPKLLIQFQNNGVVDDSQLPKDRFSAERLKGVDSTLKIQPAKLEDSAVYLCASSLASGANEQFFGPGTRLTVL.

V and J are TRBV5-4 and TRBJ2-2; a weak D match, TRBD2 (6 bases). CDR3 length: 13 amino acids. Deletions cut 2 bases from V and 6 bases from J, with 8 bases between. Per germline, CDR1 SGHNT and CDR2 YYREEE (reference sequence). The CDR3 DNA sequence: TGTGCCAGCAGCTTTCCGGGGGCCGGGGAGCTGTTTTTT. This translates into CASSFPGAGELFF.

The chain combines TRBV19 with TRBJ1-1, with D perhaps TRBD1 (6 bases). Germline V gene data show CDR1 as LNHDA and CDR2 as SQIVND (reference sequence). This CDR3 comprises 13 residues. V lost 3 bases to trimming and J lost 5 bases, with 10 bases between them. CDR3 residues: CASSIEGGTEAFF. The CDR3 bases are TGTGCCAGTAGTATCGAAGGGGGAACTGAAGCTTTCTTT. Full variable domain (outside the CDR3, taken from reference TRBV19 and TRBJ1-1): DGGITQSPKYLFRKEGQNVTLSCEQNLNHDAMYWYRQDPGQGLRLIYYSQIVNDFQKGDIAEGYSVSREKKESFPLTVTSAQKNPTAFYLCASSIEGGTEAFFGQGTRLTVV.

The rearrangement joins TRBV25-1 to TRBJ2-1; 9 nucleotides line up with TRBD2. This CDR3 has 15 amino acids. The germline V gene has CDR1 MGHDK and CDR2 SYGVNS. The V and J ends lost 7 bases and 8 bases, in that order; junction bases with no gene match: 12. Written as DNA, the CDR3 is TGTGCCAGCATAGAGGGGACTAGCCATAAGGATGAGCAGTTCTTC. It translates to CASIEGTSHKDEQFF.

The J gene is TRBJ1-2, the V gene TRBV19; no reliable D call. CDR1 LNHDA and CDR2 SQIVND come from the germline V gene (reference sequence). This CDR3 is 11 amino acids long. Trimming took 6 bases from V and 8 from J, leaving 10 bases between them. The CDR3 sequence is CASRGGRGYTF. CDR3 DNA: TGTGCCAGTAGAGGAGGGAGGGGCTACACCTTC.

The chain combines TRBV7-9 with TRBJ2-7; tentatively, D is TRBD1 (6 bases). The germline V and J ends were trimmed by 5 bases and 1 base, with 9 bases remaining between them. Germline CDR1 SEHNR, CDR2 FQNEAQ (reference sequence). The CDR3 has 13 amino acids. CDR3 coding DNA: TGTGCCAGCAGCGGGGGCCGGTCCTACGAGCAGTACTTC. It codes for CASSGGRSYEQYF.

The chain employs TRBV13 and TRBJ1-4; 7 positions match TRBD1. This CDR3 comprises 15 residues. J gave up 2 bases and V 6 bases, and 6 bases lay outside the gene matches. Germline loops: CDR1 PRHDT, CDR2 FYEKMQ (reference sequence). CDR3 amino acids: CASSSGQATNEKLFF. DNA for the CDR3: TGTGCCAGCAGTTCCGGACAGGCTACTAATGAAAAACTGTTTTTT.

V is TRBV11-3 and J is TRBJ2-5; D is perhaps TRBD2 (7 bases). CDR3 length: 13 amino acids. Germline CDR1 reads SGHNT; CDR2 reads YENEEA. Trimming shortened V by 5 bases and J by 5 bases, and 12 bases separated the two germline ends. The CDR3 DNA sequence: TGTGCCAGCAGCGGGGGGGCTGGGGAGACCCAGTACTTC. It yields the protein CASSGGAGETQYF.

The CDR3 spells CSASFDSALYEQYF. The CDR3, as DNA: TGCAGCGCATCATTCGACAGCGCTCTATACGAGCAGTACTTC. The V gene is TRBV29-1, the J gene TRBJ2-7; TRBD1 is a possible D gene (5 bases). Germline V gives CDR1 SQVTM, CDR2 ANQGSEA. This CDR3 contains 14 residues. Trimming left V 7 bases short and J 4 bases short, with 20 bases between.

This rearrangement joins TRBV15 to TRBJ1-2; D not resolved. Germline values: CDR1 LNHNV, CDR2 YYDKDF (reference sequence). Trimming removed 0 bases from V and 7 bases from J, with 12 bases in between. This CDR3 region has 14 residues. The CDR3 bases are TGTGCCACCAGCAGAGATCCCGGGGTCTCTGGCTACACCTTC. This gives the protein CATSRDPGVSGYTF.

The chain is built from TRBV15 and TRBJ2-7; 7 nucleotides align to TRBD2. The CDR3 sequence is 15 residues long. Germline V lookup: CDR1 LNHNV, CDR2 YYDKDF (reference sequence). The junction had 10 bases not matched to a gene; V was cut back by 1 base and J by 7 bases. CDR3 protein: CATSRVGGLGEEQYF. CDR3 DNA: TGTGCCACCAGCAGAGTTGGTGGACTAGGCGAAGAGCAGTACTTC. The variable domain in full, with the rest retrieved from reference TRBV15 and TRBJ2-7, is DAMVIQNPRYQVTQFGKPVTLSCSQTLNHNVMYWYQQKSSQAPKLLFHYYDKDFNNEADTPDNFQSRRPNTSFCFLDIRSPGLGDTAMYLCATSRVGGLGEEQYFGPGTRLTVT.

V gene TRBV30 combines with J gene TRBJ1-6; 7 bases are a match to TRBD1. The CDR3 spans 13 residues. Per germline, CDR1 GTSNPN and CDR2 SVGIG (reference sequence). V was clipped by 3 bases and J by 13 bases; unmatched bases: 9. In nucleotides, the CDR3 is TGTGCCTGGAGGCACAGGGGTTTGGCTCCCCTCCACTTT. Amino acid sequence: CAWRHRGLAPLHF.

Notes on this clone: Its ends do not fully match the called genes, so a read error is possible. The rearrangement links TRBV7-2 to TRBJ2-7; D remains ambiguous. Germline lookup yields CDR1 SGHTA and CDR2 FQGNSA. The CDR3 has 12 residues. The CDR3 nucleotides are TGTGCCAGCAGGTTAGAGAGCTACGAGCAGTACTTC. Translated, it gives CASRLESYEQYF.

This clone was seen a single time. The J gene is TRBJ2-2, the V gene TRBV9; D remains unclear. The CDR3 runs to 15 residues. Germline V gives CDR1 SGDLS, CDR2 YYNGEE. The V and J ends lost 1 base and 0 bases respectively, with 7 bases between them. CDR3 sequence (DNA): TGTGCCAGCAGCGTATCCAGCGCGAACACCGGGGAGCTGTTTTTT. It encodes CASSVSSANTGELFF.

The chain carries TRBV11-2 and TRBJ2-1; TRBD2 matches 10 bases. Trimming at V came to 4 bases and at J to 8 bases, leaving 11 bases not matched to a gene. CDR1 is SGHAT, CDR2 FQNNGV, per germline. The CDR3 covers 16 residues. CDR3 nucleotides: TGTGCCAGCAGCTCGACTACGGCTAGCGGGGGCCATGAGCAGTTCTTC. Translating it yields CASSSTTASGGHEQFF.

A few counts support this clone. The V gene is TRBV5-1, the J gene TRBJ2-1, with 11 bases matching TRBD2. Germline V gives CDR1 SGHRS, CDR2 YFSETQ. Trimming removed 3 bases from V and 10 bases from J; junction bases left unmatched: 6. The CDR3 is 14 residues long. The CDR3 protein is CASSSGTSGPEQFF. The CDR3 bases are TGCGCCAGCAGCTCCGGGACTAGCGGTCCGGAGCAGTTCTTC.

The V and J genes are TRBV6-1 and TRBJ2-3; D is perhaps TRBD2 (6 bases). Germline CDR1 reads MNHNS; CDR2 reads SASEGT. This CDR3 contains 15 residues. The V end was cut by 8 bases, the J end by 3 bases, with 18 bases between. Written as DNA, the CDR3 is TGTGCCAGCTCCACCGGCGGGACTTTAACAGATACGCAGTATTTT. It encodes CASSTGGTLTDTQYF.